A selection of T cell receptor beta chains follows, all from one sample in a study of T cells after yellow fever vaccination. TCRdb independently ran MiXCR on the 5' RACE reads; one entry per CDR3 protein. The sample lists 250,000 to 350,000 distinct CDR3 sequences; under 9% were seen once. Sequencing was performed on CD4+ T cells sorted from PBMCs, taken 5 days after the yellow fever booster vaccination. These receptors came from a man younger than 35 who received the YFV17D yellow fever vaccine. Both conserved end residues are part of each CDR3. A D gene is named only where the DNA matches it firmly. For some rows the clone size is stated as once, few or many, or as a class when expanded; others skip it.

v_call	clone_size	j_call	d_call	cdr3_aa	cdr3_nt
TRBV30	.	TRBJ1-6	.	CAWARNSNRSPLHF	TGTGCCTGGGCCAGGAACAGCAATCGGTCACCCCTCCACTTT
TRBV6-1	.	TRBJ1-2	TRBD1	CASSVLGQGLPYTF	TGTGCCAGCAGTGTATTGGGACAGGGTCTTCCCTACACCTTC
TRBV11-2	few	TRBJ2-5	.	CASSLLKTGETQYF	TGTGCCAGCAGCTTGCTTAAGACAGGAGAGACCCAGTACTTC
TRBV4-3	few	TRBJ2-3	TRBD2	CASSQRPSGGADTQYF	TGCGCCAGCAGCCAAAGACCTAGCGGGGGGGCAGATACGCAGTATTTT
TRBV6-6	.	TRBJ1-5	.	CASSSRGVQPQHF	TGTGCCAGCAGTTCCCGGGGAGTCCAGCCCCAGCATTTT
TRBV5-1	.	TRBJ1-1	.	CASSAQGLGTEAFF	TGCGCCAGCAGCGCCCAGGGGTTGGGGACTGAAGCTTTCTTT
TRBV7-9	few	TRBJ2-3	.	CASSSLISTDTQYF	TGTGCCAGCAGCTCCTTAATTAGCACAGATACGCAGTATTTT
TRBV3-1	few	TRBJ1-1	.	CASSQRVIPTEAFF	TGTGCCAGCAGCCAAAGGGTCATCCCCACTGAAGCTTTCTTT
TRBV10-2	.	TRBJ1-6	.	CASSVWPESSPLHF	TGCGCCAGCAGTGTGTGGCCGGAGAGTTCACCCCTCCACTTT
TRBV21-1	few	TRBJ1-5	.	CASSSPGGRYSNQPQHF	TGTGCCAGCAGCTCCCCCGGGGGGCGGTATAGCAATCAGCCCCAGCATTTT
TRBV7-8	few	TRBJ2-7	TRBD2	CASTQRRLAGGRQYF	TGTGCCAGCACCCAACGGAGGCTAGCGGGGGGCCGGCAGTACTTC
TRBV18	.	TRBJ2-5	TRBD1	CASSQPGQGQETQYF	TGTGCCAGCTCACAACCGGGACAGGGCCAAGAGACCCAGTACTTC